This T cell receptor beta chain came from a study of graft-versus-host responses after intestinal transplantation. The study's findings and limits: GvH clonotypes were identified within recipient marrow, with a subset emerging first in ileum or blood.

Comment on this clone: Its specificity is not known.

Measured with immunoSEQ multiplex PCR; TCRdb has only the in-frame clones, and not every one. The table shows 90,000 to 130,000 clones, with 93% occurring only once. Sequences were derived from unstimulated CD8+ T cells sorted from spleen or lymph node cells, sampled before intestinal transplant. The source of this sequence is a human donor who received an intestinal transplant.

CDR3 bases: TGTGCCAGCAGTCGCGGGATGGACTTCCTGAACACTGAAGCTTTCTTT. It yields the protein CASSRGMDFLNTEAFF. V usage is TRBV7-8 and J usage is TRBJ1-1; D unresolved. The germline gives CDR1 SGHVS, CDR2 FQNEAQ. V was trimmed by 6 bases and J by 0 bases, leaving 17 bases between them. This CDR3 spans 16 amino acids.